This is a list of T cell receptor beta chains from one sample in a study of shared clonotypes between healthy human individuals. TCRdb keeps only in-frame clones here, not all; method: immunoSEQ multiplex PCR. The sample has 1.5 million to 2.5 million clones; roughly 94% are singletons. Sample: naive CD8+ T cells sorted from blood. The receptors come from a man between 18 and 29 years old in good health. Each CDR3 is given with its conserved first and last residue. The order of the fields is D gene, V gene, J gene, clone size, CDR3 DNA, CDR3 protein. The D gene is left open where the match is weak. Clone size is not always given. Where it is, it says once, few, many or a class for expanded clones.

>TRBD1|TRBV19|TRBJ1-6|-
TGTGCCAGTAGTTCCGACAGGGAGAATTCACCCCTCCACTTT
CASSSDRENSPLHF
>-|TRBV5-4|TRBJ1-3|-
TGTGCCAGCAGCTTGGGGACAGTAGGAAACACCATATATTTT
CASSLGTVGNTIYF
>-|TRBV7-9|TRBJ2-3|-
TGTGCCAGCAGCCCACGCCGGGGCGAGGGAACAGATACGCAGTATTTT
CASSPRRGEGTDTQYF
>-|TRBV2|TRBJ1-6|-
TGTGTCAGCAGCCCACAGGGTTCCTATAATTCACCCCTCCACTTT
CVSSPQGSYNSPLHF
>TRBD1|TRBV7-9|TRBJ2-7|-
TGTGCCAGCAGCTCCTTGACGGGAGCCGGGACAGGGTATGACGAGCAGTACTTC
CASSSLTGAGTGYDEQYF
>-|TRBV14|TRBJ2-5|-
TGTGCCAGCAGTCAAGGTGTCACACCCCAAGAGACCCAGTACTTC
CASSQGVTPQETQYF
>-|TRBV19|TRBJ2-7|few
TGTGCCAGTAGTGTCGGGGATTACGAGCAGTACTTC
CASSVGDYEQYF
>-|TRBV7-3|TRBJ2-7|once
TGTGCCAGCAGCCCTATTGGGGGGACCTACGAGCAGTACTTC
CASSPIGGTYEQYF
>-|TRBV5-8|TRBJ1-5|-
TGTGCCAGCAGCTTCAGGTTTAGCAGGGGAGGTCAGCCCCAGCATTTT
CASSFRFSRGGQPQHF
>TRBD2|TRBV29-1|TRBJ2-7|-
TGCAGCGTTGAAGTCCCATTGGGGGGAGGGGAGCAGTACTTC
CSVEVPLGGGEQYF
>TRBD1|TRBV27|TRBJ2-3|-
TGTGCCAGCAGCGTACAGGGGTGGACAGATACGCAGTATTTT
CASSVQGWTDTQYF
>TRBD1|TRBV6-1|TRBJ2-7|-
TGTGCCAGCACCGGAGGACAGGGGACCGTATACGAGCAGTACTTC
CASTGGQGTVYEQYF
>TRBD2|TRBV5-1|TRBJ2-1|-
TGCGCCAGCAGCTTGGGACTAGCGGGAAGCTCCTACAATGAGCAGTTCTTC
CASSLGLAGSSYNEQFF
>-|TRBV5-8|TRBJ2-7|-
TGTGCCAGCAGCAACCCGGGGACATTAGGCTACGAGCAGTACTTC
CASSNPGTLGYEQYF
>TRBD2|TRBV6-6|TRBJ2-5|-
TGTGCCAGCAGCTGGACTAGCGGGGCCCAAGAGACCCAGTACTTC
CASSWTSGAQETQYF
>-|TRBV19|TRBJ2-7|-
TGTGCCAGTAGTATGGATGACCTGGCCTACGAGCAGTACTTC
CASSMDDLAYEQYF
>-|TRBV7-2|TRBJ2-5|-
TGTGCCAGCAGCTCCCACGCTAGCGAAGAGACCCAGTACTTC
CASSSHASEETQYF
>-|TRBV5-1|TRBJ2-6|-
TGCGCCAGCAGCCGCTCTGGGGCCAACGTCCTGACTTTC
CASSRSGANVLTF
>TRBD1|TRBV11-3|TRBJ2-7|once
TGTGCCAGCAGCCCCGGGACAGGGGCCTACGAGCAGTACTTC
CASSPGTGAYEQYF
>TRBD2|TRBV6-5|TRBJ2-1|-
TGTGCCAGCAGTTACTCTAGCGGGACTAACAATGAGCAGTTCTTC
CASSYSSGTNNEQFF
>-|TRBV11-2|TRBJ2-7|-
TGTGCCAGCAGCTTAGTGGCCGCCCCCTACGAGCAGTACTTC
CASSLVAAPYEQYF
>TRBD2|TRBV4-3|TRBJ2-5|-
TGCGCCAGCAGCCAAGATTATGGTAGCGGGAGCCCGGAGACCCAGTACTTC
CASSQDYGSGSPETQYF
>TRBD2|TRBV7-8|TRBJ2-3|once
TGTGCCAGCAGCCCGACTAGCGGGGGGGTAGCAGATACGCAGTATTTT
CASSPTSGGVADTQYF
>-|TRBV10-2|TRBJ2-7|-
TGCGCCAGCAGCGAAGGACGGACCCACGAGCAGTACTTC
CASSEGRTHEQYF
>-|TRBV7-6|TRBJ2-7|-
TGTGCCAGCAGAAAGGGGGGCGGATACTACGAGCAGTACTTC
CASRKGGGYYEQYF
>TRBD2|TRBV11-2|TRBJ2-5|-
TGTGCCAGCAGCTTAGGGACTAGCGGGGTAATGGGGGAGACCCAGTACTTC
CASSLGTSGVMGETQYF
>-|TRBV4-1|TRBJ2-1|-
TGCGCCAGCAGCCAAGGAACTTCCTTTTATGAGCAGTTCTTC
CASSQGTSFYEQFF
>-|TRBV29-1|TRBJ1-2|-
TGCAGCGTTGTCACTGATGAACCTAACTATGGCTACACCTTC
CSVVTDEPNYGYTF
>-|TRBV5-1|TRBJ1-3|-
TGCGCCAGCAGCTACAAAGAATCTGGAAACACCATATATTTT
CASSYKESGNTIYF
>-|TRBV7-2|TRBJ2-1|-
TGTGCCAGCAGCTTAGAGGCTTACTCGCGGGAGCAGTTCTTC
CASSLEAYSREQFF
>TRBD2|TRBV27|TRBJ2-1|-
TGTGCCAGCAGTCCCCGGGCGGGAGAGTCCTACAATGAGCAGTTCTTC
CASSPRAGESYNEQFF
>TRBD2|TRBV9|TRBJ2-3|-
TGTGCCAGCAGCGTAGTAACTAGCGGCACAGATACGCAGTATTTT
CASSVVTSGTDTQYF
>TRBD1|TRBV7-9|TRBJ1-1|-
TGTGCCAGCAGCGCGCGGACAGGGCGAAACACTGAAGCTTTCTTT
CASSARTGRNTEAFF
>-|TRBV5-1|TRBJ1-1|-
TGCGCCAGCAGCTTCACGGGGACCGGGATGAACACTGAAGCTTTCTTT
CASSFTGTGMNTEAFF
>-|TRBV27|TRBJ1-1|-
TGTGCCAGCTTCCTAGTAGGGGGTCACACTGAAGCTTTCTTT
CASFLVGGHTEAFF
>-|TRBV11-3|TRBJ2-7|-
TGTGCCAGCAGCTGGGCTGCAACCTACGAGCAGTACTTC
CASSWAATYEQYF
>-|TRBV4-1|TRBJ2-3|-
TGCGCCAGCTCAACCAGGCCGGATAGCACAGATACGCAGTATTTT
CASSTRPDSTDTQYF
>TRBD2|TRBV7-9|TRBJ2-1|once
TGTGCCAGCAGCCCTACTGTAGCGGGGTTCCGGGATGAGCAGTTCTTC
CASSPTVAGFRDEQFF
>TRBD2|TRBV6-5|TRBJ2-7|-
TGTGCCAGCAGTTCCCTGCTAGCGGGAGGACCCTACGAGCAGTACTTC
CASSSLLAGGPYEQYF
>-|TRBV19|TRBJ1-5|-
TGTGCCAGTTCTCAGAGGAGGGAGGGCAATCAGCCCCAGCATTTT
CASSQRREGNQPQHF
>TRBD2|TRBV4-1|TRBJ2-3|-
TGCGCCAGCAGCCAGCTTAACAGCGGGGGGGCCGGATTGTCAGATACGCAGTATTTT
CASSQLNSGGAGLSDTQYF
>-|TRBV6-5|TRBJ2-7|-
TGTGCCAGCAGTTACGGGTCGTTCGGGAAGGCCTACGAGCAGTACTTC
CASSYGSFGKAYEQYF
>TRBD2|TRBV4-1|TRBJ2-5|-
TGCGCCAGCAGCCAGGCTATAGCGGGAGGTCCGCAAGAGACCCAGTACTTC
CASSQAIAGGPQETQYF
>-|TRBV6-4|TRBJ2-3|-
TGTGCCAGCAGTGACTCGCTAAAGGGGGGCGGGGACACAGATACGCAGTATTTT
CASSDSLKGGGDTDTQYF
>TRBD1|TRBV9|TRBJ2-5|once
TGTGCCAGCAGCGAACGGGACAGCCAAGAGACCCAGTACTTC
CASSERDSQETQYF
>TRBD2|TRBV7-9|TRBJ2-2|-
TGTGCCAGCAGCTTCTCAGCGGGGACTTCAAACACCGGGGAGCTGTTTTTT
CASSFSAGTSNTGELFF
>-|TRBV25-1|TRBJ2-7|-
TGTGCCAGCAGCGTGACAGGTTCTGCCTACGAGCAGTACTTC
CASSVTGSAYEQYF
>TRBD2|TRBV7-9|TRBJ2-1|-
TGTGCCAGCAGCTTAGCCGGGACTAGTTTTCGGGCGGGCGGGAATGAGCAGTTCTTC
CASSLAGTSFRAGGNEQFF
>-|TRBV27|TRBJ1-5|-
TGTGCCAGCAGTTACGGGAGCAATCAGCCCCAGCATTTT
CASSYGSNQPQHF
>TRBD1|TRBV5-8|TRBJ2-1|-
TGTGCCAGCGGCCCGGGACAGCTGAATGAGCAGTTCTTC
CASGPGQLNEQFF
>-|TRBV7-9|TRBJ2-1|-
TGTGCCAGCAGCTTTTCACATGAGCAGTTCTTC
CASSFSHEQFF
>-|TRBV27|TRBJ2-5|-
TGTGCCAGCAGCATGGGGGGGCCCCAAGAGACCCAGTACTTC
CASSMGGPQETQYF
>-|TRBV27|TRBJ2-5|-
TGTGCCAGCAGTTCCCTCAGGGGTCAAGAGACCCAGTACTTC
CASSSLRGQETQYF
>-|TRBV30|TRBJ2-5|-
TGTGCCTGGAGTAACGACCGGGACCTCGAGGGGGAGACCCAGTACTTC
CAWSNDRDLEGETQYF
>-|TRBV12-5|TRBJ1-5|-
TGTGCTAGTGGTGAAAGGACAGCTCTTTGCAATCAGCCCCAGCATTTT
CASGERTALCNQPQHF
>-|TRBV28|TRBJ1-2|-
TGTGCCAGCAGTTTAGCCGCCAGTCGTCTGGAGGGCTACACCTTC
CASSLAASRLEGYTF
>-|TRBV28|TRBJ2-7|-
TGTGCCAGCAGTTTCCCTCCCGGAAGCTCCTACGAGCAGTACTTC
CASSFPPGSSYEQYF
>TRBD2|TRBV2|TRBJ2-1|-
TGTGCCAGCAGTGGGGGACTAGACAGGCGGGACAATGAGCAGTTCTTC
CASSGGLDRRDNEQFF
>-|TRBV13|TRBJ1-4|-
TGTGCCAGCAGCTTCGGGCAGACTAAAGAAAAACTGTTTTTT
CASSFGQTKEKLFF
>TRBD1|TRBV30|TRBJ1-6|-
TGTGCCTGGAGTACGACAGGGGCGGCAAGCTCCTATAATTCACCCCTCCACTTT
CAWSTTGAASSYNSPLHF